Shown below are 10 T cell receptor beta chains from a single sample sequenced in a study of cytotoxic CD8 clonotypes in ibrutinib-treated CLL (dated by TCRdb to about 2021). Library creation used the immunoSEQ multiplex PCR assay. TCRdb took over this immuneACCESS table, retaining in-frame rearrangements with V and J assigned. Such tables are incomplete; in checked studies, under half of the missing clones stem from an unresolved V gene, and the remainder is unexplained. The sample contains approximately 200,000 clones, 72% of them found a single time. The ten largest clones represent around an eighth of the sample. The time point label here, explained by the study, means: approximately 25 months on ibrutinib. This specimen consisted of PBMCs, obtained after 24 months of ibrutinib treatment. These receptors came from a human donor with chronic lymphocytic leukemia.

This clone has a handful of counts. This chain joins TRBV30 and TRBJ1-6; 9 bases agree with TRBD1. Germline trimming cut 2 bases from V and 5 bases from J; bases unmatched to any gene: 4. Germline CDR1 and CDR2: GTSNPN and SVGIG (reference sequence). This CDR3 has 15 residues. DNA of the CDR3: TGTGCCTGGAGTAGGGGACAGGGAAATAATTCACCCCTCCACTTT. Amino acid sequence: CAWSRGQGNNSPLHF. Complete variable domain (other parts from reference TRBV30 and TRBJ1-6): SQTIHQWPATLVQPVGSPLSLECTVEGTSNPNLYWYRQAAGRGLQLLFYSVGIGQISSEVPQNLSASRPQDRQFILSSKKLLLSDSGFYLCAWSRGQGNNSPLHFGNGTRLTVT.

The V call is TRBV5-1, the J call TRBJ2-7; 8 bases align to TRBD1. V was clipped by 4 bases and J by 3 bases; unmatched bases: 12. The CDR3 has 16 amino acids. Germline V gene lookup returns CDR1 SGHRS and CDR2 YFSETQ. CDR3 protein: CASSPGGTGQGYEQYF. The DNA for the CDR3 is TGCGCCAGCAGCCCCGGCGGGACTGGACAGGGCTACGAGCAGTACTTC.

This clone was detected only a few times. DNA for the CDR3: TGCGCCAGCAGCCGAACAGGGGTTGGCTACACCTTC. Translation gives CASSRTGVGYTF. The V and J genes are TRBV5-1 and TRBJ1-2; 7 bases align to TRBD1. The CDR3 sequence is 12 residues long. Trimming took 4 bases from V and 7 from J; bases not matched to a gene: 4. Germline values: CDR1 SGHRS, CDR2 YFSETQ. The entire variable domain, with the rest obtained from reference TRBV5-1 and TRBJ1-2, is as follows: KAGVTQTPRYLIKTRGQQVTLSCSPISGHRSVSWYQQTPGQGLQFLFEYFSETQRNKGNFPGRFSGRQFSNSRSEMNVSTLELGDSALYLCASSRTGVGYTFGSGTRLTVV.

The sample holds one count of this clone. The gene calls are TRBV18 and TRBJ2-5; D is possibly TRBD2 (5 bases). The CDR3 loop spans 11 amino acids. Deletions cut 6 bases from V and 5 bases from J, with 7 bases between. Germline-derived CDR1 and CDR2 are KGHSH and LQKENI. For the CDR3, the DNA is TGTGCCAGCTCGTCGGGGGAGACCCAGTACTTC. Translation: CASSSGETQYF.

The chain has TRBV18 and TRBJ2-7; D might be TRBD1 (6 bases). Trimming removed 3 bases at V and 5 bases at J, with 20 bases between. Per the germline V gene, CDR1 is KGHSH and CDR2 is LQKENI. The CDR3 is 16 amino acids. The DNA of the CDR3 is TGTGCCAGCTCACCTGGTAACCAGGCAGGGGTCCACGAGCAGTACTTC. The encoded protein is CASSPGNQAGVHEQYF.

The V and J genes are TRBV15 and TRBJ1-4; D unresolved. CDR3 length: 13 residues. V lost 1 base to trimming and J lost 6 bases, with 6 bases between them. Germline loops: CDR1 LNHNV, CDR2 YYDKDF (reference sequence). CDR3 nucleotide sequence: TGTGCCACCAGCAGAGTGGACTATGAAAAACTGTTTTTT. Translating it yields CATSRVDYEKLFF. The full variable domain, with the rest looked up from reference TRBV15 and TRBJ1-4, is DAMVIQNPRYQVTQFGKPVTLSCSQTLNHNVMYWYQQKSSQAPKLLFHYYDKDFNNEADTPDNFQSRRPNTSFCFLDIRSPGLGDTAMYLCATSRVDYEKLFFGSGTQLSVL.

The chain employs TRBV30 and TRBJ2-3, with D possibly matching TRBD1 (5 bases). CDR3 length: 18 amino acids. V lost 2 bases and J lost 2, with 23 bases in between. CDR1 is GTSNPN and CDR2 is SVGIG in the germline V gene (reference sequence). CDR3 protein: CAWSSKLGRLFNTDTQYF. CDR3 DNA: TGTGCCTGGAGTTCTAAATTGGGGCGTCTTTTTAACACAGATACGCAGTATTTT.

CDR3 sequence (DNA): TGTGCCAGCAGCCAAGAGATCGGGCAGAACTATGGCTACACCTTC. This sequence encodes CASSQEIGQNYGYTF. The chain joins TRBV4-2 to TRBJ1-2; D not resolved. This CDR3 spans 15 amino acids. Germline-derived CDR1 and CDR2 are LGHNA and YNFKEQ. Deletions cut 0 bases from V and 2 bases from J, with 10 bases between.

The J gene is TRBJ2-1, the V gene TRBV18; 9 bases are shared with TRBD1. Germline V gene lookup returns CDR1 KGHSH and CDR2 LQKENI. V lost 3 bases to trimming and J lost 3 bases; unmatched junction nucleotides: 6. The CDR3 contains 16 residues. The CDR3 DNA is TGTGCCAGCTCACCCCAGGACAGGGGACTCTACAATGAGCAGTTCTTC. Translation: CASSPQDRGLYNEQFF.

The chain links TRBV9 to TRBJ2-5; D gene unclear. In germline, CDR1 is SGDLS, CDR2 YYNGEE. This CDR3 has 14 amino acids. V was pared by 2 bases and J by 3 bases, with 11 bases between. The CDR3 region is CASSVTTAEETQYF. The CDR3, as DNA: TGTGCCAGCAGCGTTACTACGGCGGAAGAGACCCAGTACTTC.